These 26 T cell receptor beta chains share one sample of origin, sequenced in a study of blood T cell repertoires in COVID-19. Measured with immunoSEQ multiplex PCR; TCRdb has only the in-frame clones, and not every one. The profile covers more than 300,000 clones, with 87% appearing a single time and around 6% taken by the ten largest. What was sequenced was peripheral blood. The receptors come from a woman aged 50 to 60 with COVID-19, enrolled during active disease.

The rearrangement uses TRBV15 and TRBJ2-7; 9 nucleotides align to TRBD1. Germline V gives CDR1 LNHNV, CDR2 YYDKDF (reference sequence). The CDR3 spans 16 residues. V lost 6 bases, J lost 3 bases, and 12 bases stayed unmatched. The CDR3 nucleotides are TGTGCCACCAGAAGGCCCCCGGGACAGGGAGTCTACGAGCAGTACTTC. Protein product: CATRRPPGQGVYEQYF.

J is TRBJ1-1 and V is TRBV6-5; tentative D call: TRBD1 (6 bases). Germline CDR1 reads MNHEY; CDR2 reads SVGAGI. Trimming took off 6 bases at V and 1 base at J, with 9 bases between the two ends. CDR3 length equals 13 residues. The CDR3 DNA reads TGTGCCAGCAGAGAGACAGGGAACACTGAAGCTTTCTTT. This gives the protein CASRETGNTEAFF.

The V call is TRBV14, the J call TRBJ2-2; D is possibly TRBD1 (6 bases). Germline-derived CDR1 and CDR2 are SGHDN and FVKESK. The V end lost 2 bases, the J end lost 1 base, and 14 bases lay between the germline ends. This CDR3 region has 17 residues. The CDR3 DNA reads TGTGCCAGCAGCCAACCCAGGGGACAATGGAACACCGGGGAGCTGTTTTTT. It encodes CASSQPRGQWNTGELFF.

This chain's CDR3 is CAISDRQGSTDTQYF. Here the CDR3 DNA reads TGTGCCATCAGTGATCGCCAGGGGAGCACAGATACGCAGTATTTT. The chain recombines TRBV10-3 with TRBJ2-3; tentative D call: TRBD1 (6 bases). Trimming cost V 3 bases and J 0 bases, with 10 bases left between them. The CDR3 runs 15 residues. CDR1 ENHRY and CDR2 SYGVKD come from the germline V gene.

The rearrangement joins TRBV12-3 or TRBV12-4 to TRBJ1-5, with D unclear. Trimming stripped 3 bases from V and 4 bases from J, with 7 bases between. The CDR3 spans 13 residues. The CDR3 region is CASSFGRNQPQHF. The CDR3 bases are TGTGCCAGCAGTTTTGGGAGGAATCAGCCCCAGCATTTT.

The chain couples TRBV5-4 to TRBJ1-1; D not resolved. Germline V gives CDR1 SGHNT, CDR2 YYREEE (reference sequence). V lost 9 bases and J lost 0, with 15 bases in between. This CDR3 is 14 amino acids long. The chain's CDR3 is CATGEAGLNTEAFF. The DNA of the CDR3 is TGTGCCACTGGGGAGGCAGGCCTGAACACTGAAGCTTTCTTT.

The V gene is TRBV3-1 (or the pseudogene TRBV3-2), the J gene TRBJ2-1, with 7 nucleotides matching TRBD2. The V segment lost 0 bases and the J segment 2 bases; nucleotides outside the gene matches: 7. This CDR3 has 17 amino acids. Germline V lookup: CDR1 LGHDT, CDR2 YNNKEL (reference sequence). CDR3 loop: CASSQDLRDYPYNEQFF. The CDR3 DNA reads TGTGCCAGCAGCCAAGACCTTAGGGACTACCCCTACAATGAGCAGTTCTTC.

This clone was recorded once. V and J are TRBV10-1 and TRBJ2-5; possible D gene TRBD2, 6 bases. Trimming stripped 3 bases from V and 2 bases from J, with 13 bases between. Germline lookup yields CDR1 WNHNN and CDR2 SYGVQD (reference sequence). This CDR3 has 15 residues. CDR3: CASSERTNQQETQYF. CDR3 in DNA: TGCGCCAGCAGTGAAAGGACTAACCAGCAAGAGACCCAGTACTTC.

The chain carries TRBV24-1 and TRBJ2-3; D is possibly TRBD1 (6 bases). Trimming shortened V by 2 bases and J by 2 bases, and 13 bases separated the two germline ends. Looked up from germline, CDR1 is KGHDR and CDR2 is SFDVKD. This CDR3 has 16 residues. Here the CDR3 reads CATSDWNGDTTDTQYF. In nucleotides, the CDR3 is TGTGCCACCAGTGATTGGAACGGGGACACCACAGATACGCAGTATTTT.

This chain links TRBV6-2 or TRBV6-3 with TRBJ1-1; a weak D match, TRBD1 (6 bases). This CDR3 has 16 residues. Germline V gene lookup returns CDR1 MNHEY and CDR2 SVGEGT. Trimming pared 6 bases from V and 1 base from J, leaving 18 bases between. In DNA form, the CDR3 reads TGTGCCAGCAGCCCTCAGGGGATATTGGCGAACACTGAAGCTTTCTTT. This codes for CASSPQGILANTEAFF.

The chain employs TRBV19 and TRBJ1-4; D perhaps matches TRBD1 (6 bases). CDR3 length: 13 residues. Trimming cost V 5 bases and J 5 bases, with 9 bases left between them. Germline lookup yields CDR1 LNHDA and CDR2 SQIVND (reference sequence). The CDR3 region is CASSQQGNEKLFF. The CDR3 DNA sequence: TGTGCCAGTAGTCAACAGGGAAATGAAAAACTGTTTTTT. Together with reference TRBV19 and TRBJ1-4, the CDR3 gives the full variable domain: DGGITQSPKYLFRKEGQNVTLSCEQNLNHDAMYWYRQDPGQGLRLIYYSQIVNDFQKGDIAEGYSVSREKKESFPLTVTSAQKNPTAFYLCASSQQGNEKLFFGSGTQLSVL.

DNA for the CDR3: TGTGCCAGCAGCCAAGAAGCGCAGGGGGATCAGCCCCAGCATTTT. This sequence encodes CASSQEAQGDQPQHF. The rearrangement uses TRBV4-2 and TRBJ1-5; 7 bases fit TRBD1. V lost 0 bases, J lost 5 bases, and 4 bases stayed unmatched. CDR3 length equals 15 residues. Germline V gene data show CDR1 as LGHNA and CDR2 as YNFKEQ.

The chain links TRBV6-5 to TRBJ2-6, with D hard to call. This CDR3 has 14 amino acids. Germline CDR1 reads MNHEY; CDR2 reads SVGAGI. V dropped 6 bases and J dropped 2 bases, with 8 bases sitting between them. CDR3 nucleotide sequence: TGTGCCAGCAGCCACACACCTGGGGCCAACGTCCTGACTTTC. It encodes CASSHTPGANVLTF.

This clone has only one observation. The rearrangement joins TRBV7-7 to TRBJ2-5, with 14 bases aligning to TRBD2. From germline, CDR1 is SSHAT and CDR2 FNYEAQ (reference sequence). The CDR3 runs 16 residues. Losses at the gene ends were 7 bases for V and 4 bases for J; bases not matched to a gene: 8. The CDR3 DNA reads as TGTGCCAGCACCCTCGGGACTAGCGGGAGAGGAGAGACCCAGTACTTC. Its protein is CASTLGTSGRGETQYF.

This chain connects TRBV19 to TRBJ2-7; 9 nucleotides agree with TRBD1. The junction had 0 bases not matched to a gene; V was cut back by 3 bases and J by 3 bases. Per germline, CDR1 LNHDA and CDR2 SQIVND (reference sequence). This CDR3 has 13 amino acids. This CDR3 reads CASSMGQGYEQYF. For the CDR3, the DNA is TGTGCCAGTAGTATGGGACAGGGCTACGAGCAGTACTTC. The full variable domain, with the rest looked up from reference TRBV19 and TRBJ2-7, is DGGITQSPKYLFRKEGQNVTLSCEQNLNHDAMYWYRQDPGQGLRLIYYSQIVNDFQKGDIAEGYSVSREKKESFPLTVTSAQKNPTAFYLCASSMGQGYEQYFGPGTRLTVT.

J is TRBJ2-5 and V is TRBV7-2; TRBD2 aligns across 13 bases. Germline V gene data show CDR1 as SGHTA and CDR2 as FQGNSA. V lost 3 bases and J lost 6; bases outside the gene matches: 10. The CDR3 has 17 residues. The CDR3 nucleotides read TGTGCCAGCAGCTTGGGGTATCGGACTAGCGGGAGTAAGACCCAGTACTTC. This gives the protein CASSLGYRTSGSKTQYF.

The rearrangement links TRBV18 to TRBJ1-1, with D perhaps matching TRBD1 (6 bases). The CDR3 has 15 residues. Per germline, CDR1 KGHSH and CDR2 LQKENI. Deletions cut 0 bases from V and 1 base from J, with 9 bases between. CDR3: CASSPPQGWNTEAFF. The CDR3 DNA reads TGTGCCAGCTCACCACCTCAGGGGTGGAACACTGAAGCTTTCTTT.

This chain uses TRBV30 with TRBJ1-1, with 8 bases lining up with TRBD1. Per germline, CDR1 GTSNPN and CDR2 SVGIG (reference sequence). V trimming: 2 bases; J trimming: 1 base; junction bases outside the gene matches: 6. The CDR3 length is 15 residues. The CDR3 is CAWSSGRGRNTEAFF. CDR3 coding DNA: TGTGCCTGGAGTAGCGGCAGGGGGCGGAACACTGAAGCTTTCTTT. Based on the CDR3 plus reference TRBV30 and TRBJ1-1, the full variable domain is SQTIHQWPATLVQPVGSPLSLECTVEGTSNPNLYWYRQAAGRGLQLLFYSVGIGQISSEVPQNLSASRPQDRQFILSSKKLLLSDSGFYLCAWSSGRGRNTEAFFGQGTRLTVV.

V gene TRBV7-2 combines with J gene TRBJ2-2, with unresolved D. Trimming left V 2 bases short and J 4 bases short, with 11 bases between. From germline, CDR1 is SGHTA and CDR2 FQGNSA. The CDR3 is 15 amino acids. The CDR3 sequence is CASSLIGSSTGELFF. The CDR3 DNA follows: TGTGCCAGCAGCTTAATCGGTTCGAGCACCGGGGAGCTGTTTTTT.

This chain joins TRBV7-8 and TRBJ1-2; the D gene is possibly TRBD1 (5 bases). This CDR3 has 15 residues. The V gene's germline CDR1 is SGHVS and CDR2 FQNEAQ. Deletions cut 5 bases from V and 4 bases from J, with 17 bases between. The CDR3 DNA reads as TGTGCCAGCAGCCAGAGCGGGTGGGGCGGCTATGGCTACACCTTC. This sequence encodes CASSQSGWGGYGYTF.

The chain is built from TRBV11-3 and TRBJ2-7; D is unclear. From germline, CDR1 is SGHNT and CDR2 YENEEA. CDR3 length: 14 residues. V was pared by 5 bases and J by 4 bases, with 15 bases between. The CDR3 nucleotides are TGTGCCAGCAGCCCTGGTACAGACCTGTACGAGCAGTACTTC. Protein product: CASSPGTDLYEQYF.

This clone was detected a few times. The chain joins TRBV18 to TRBJ1-1; 8 bases map to TRBD1. V lost 3 bases, J lost 1 base, and 1 base stayed unmatched. Germline CDR1 reads KGHSH; CDR2 reads LQKENI. The CDR3 spans 14 residues. This CDR3 is CASSPDRANTEAFF. The CDR3 DNA reads as TGTGCCAGCTCACCGGACAGGGCGAACACTGAAGCTTTCTTT.

This chain connects TRBV7-2 to TRBJ1-6, with TRBD1 as a possible D gene (5 bases). V lost 1 base to trimming and J lost 7 bases, with 11 bases between them. CDR3 length: 15 residues. Germline values: CDR1 SGHTA, CDR2 FQGNSA. The CDR3 sequence: CASSLGGGTNSPLHF. The CDR3 DNA sequence: TGTGCCAGCAGCTTAGGGGGGGGGACGAATTCACCCCTCCACTTT.

V is TRBV13 and J is TRBJ2-3; tentatively, D is TRBD2 (7 bases). Germline CDR1 PRHDT, CDR2 FYEKMQ (reference sequence). V was pared by 2 bases and J by 0 bases, with 27 bases between. This CDR3 spans 21 amino acids. For the CDR3, the DNA is TGTGCCAGCAGCTTAAAGAATTACGGGCGTTCCGGGGGGCCTAGCACAGATACGCAGTATTTT. Its translation: CASSLKNYGRSGGPSTDTQYF.

The chain is built from TRBV11-2 and TRBJ2-1; 7 bases map to TRBD1. The V gene end was trimmed by 3 bases and the J gene end by 6 bases; junction bases not matched to a gene: 2. This CDR3 region has 13 residues. The V gene's germline CDR1 is SGHAT and CDR2 FQNNGV. The CDR3 is CASSFTGVNEQFF. The CDR3 DNA reads as TGTGCCAGCAGCTTTACAGGGGTCAATGAGCAGTTCTTC.

The chain recombines TRBV5-4 with TRBJ1-2; 7 bases line up with TRBD1. The CDR3 extends over 13 amino acids. Germline CDR1 SGHNT, CDR2 YYREEE (reference sequence). Losses at the gene ends were 3 bases for V and 7 bases for J; bases not matched to a gene: 6. DNA of the CDR3: TGTGCCAGCAGCTACGACAGGGCCGGTGGCTACACCTTC. It is translated as CASSYDRAGGYTF.